Listed below are T cell receptor beta chains from one sample, sequenced in a study of post-analysis software for immune sequencing data. TCRdb called the PCR reads again in MiXCR, with one record for every CDR3 protein. The sample has under 200,000 distinct CDR3 sequences, 29% seen once. The sample consisted of blood. These receptors originate from a girl under 18 with multiple sclerosis. The CDR3 runs from the conserved cysteine through the conserved F or W.

J gene: TRBJ1-1; V gene: TRBV28; CDR3 protein: CASSPTSVLAEAFF
J gene: TRBJ2-3; V gene: TRBV5-1; CDR3 protein: CASSSSGLDTQYF
J gene: TRBJ2-7; V gene: TRBV28; CDR3 protein: CASSFGGEQYF
J gene: TRBJ2-1; V gene: TRBV9; CDR3 protein: CASSPRLAGYIEQFF
J gene: TRBJ2-5; V gene: TRBV7-9; CDR3 protein: CASSFFRTLSRETQYF
J gene: TRBJ1-5; V gene: TRBV12-3/TRBV12-4; CDR3 protein: CASSPTVSVSNQPQHF
J gene: TRBJ1-5; V gene: TRBV5-6; CDR3 protein: CASSRFDTQYQPQHF
J gene: TRBJ2-3; V gene: TRBV7-9; CDR3 protein: CASSCYRTGGGADTQYF
J gene: TRBJ1-5; V gene: TRBV20-1; CDR3 protein: CSAGESNQPQHF
J gene: TRBJ2-3; V gene: TRBV29-1; CDR3 protein: CSVDATSTDTQYF
J gene: TRBJ2-1; V gene: TRBV5-1; CDR3 protein: CASSLRALYNEQFF
J gene: TRBJ2-7; V gene: TRBV20-1; CDR3 protein: CSARATSGQYF